The 10 T cell receptor beta chains presented below share a single source sample, sequenced in a study of spatial heterogeneity in lung cancer. Time point defined: sample taken at primary tumor resection. Researchers sequenced whole RNA taken from tumor, nontumor lung or frozen PBMC without sorting. MiXCR, applied by TCRdb to the 5' RACE reads, yields one record per CDR3 protein. The table lists 30,000 to 40,000 distinct CDR3 sequences, roughly 5.5% of them singletons. The sequences come from PBMCs, collected at surgery. These receptor sequences come from a female donor with early-stage non-small cell lung cancer.

V usage is TRBV4-1 and J usage is TRBJ1-2; 8 bases align to TRBD1. CDR1 and CDR2 from the germline V gene are MGHRA and YSYEKL. This CDR3 spans 15 amino acids. The junction had 6 bases not matched to a gene; V was cut back by 2 bases and J by 4 bases. CDR3 bases: TGCGCCAGCAGCCAACTACGGACAGGGCCCTATGGCTACACCTTC. It is translated as CASSQLRTGPYGYTF.

This clonotype has ten or more counts. This chain links TRBV7-3 with TRBJ2-2; D may be TRBD2 (5 bases). The CDR3 is 13 residues long. Germline loops: CDR1 SGHTA, CDR2 FQGTGA. The V gene lost 8 bases and the J gene lost 3 bases, with 10 bases spanning the gap. The CDR3 DNA reads TGTGCCAGCGGACTGATGCACACCGGGGAGCTGTTTTTT. This translates into CASGLMHTGELFF.

This clonotype has at least ten counts. The V call is TRBV28, the J call TRBJ1-2; TRBD1 agrees at 7 bases. The CDR3 is made up of 14 amino acids. Germline V CDR1 and CDR2: MDHEN, SYDVKM. V was pared by 7 bases and J by 2 bases, with 7 bases of the junction left unmatched. The chain's CDR3 is CASNFGQANYGYTF. CDR3 nucleotide sequence: TGTGCCAGCAACTTCGGACAGGCGAACTATGGCTACACCTTC.

This clonotype was detected many times. The chain recombines TRBV7-2 with TRBJ2-1; TRBD1 might be the D (6 bases). Germline assignment: CDR1 SGHTA and CDR2 FQGNSA. The CDR3 spans 15 residues. Trimming cost V 4 bases and J 0 bases, with 10 bases left between them. DNA for the CDR3: TGTGCCAGCAGCTCAGGGGCGAGCTCCTACAATGAGCAGTTCTTC. Protein: CASSSGASSYNEQFF.

The genes are TRBV27 and TRBJ1-1; unclear D gene. CDR3 size: 13 residues. Trimming stripped 2 bases from V and 0 bases from J, with 4 bases between. From germline, CDR1 is MNHEY and CDR2 SMNVEV (reference sequence). In nucleotides, the CDR3 is TGTGCCAGCAGTTTAGGCCTGAACACTGAAGCTTTCTTT. Translating it yields CASSLGLNTEAFF.

This chain joins TRBV19 and TRBJ2-7; the D is unclear. Germline CDR1 and CDR2: LNHDA and SQIVND (reference sequence). Trimming removed 3 bases from V and 2 bases from J, with 11 bases in between. The CDR3 is made up of 14 amino acids. The CDR3: CASSINALAYEQYF. The CDR3 DNA follows: TGTGCCAGTAGTATCAACGCCTTGGCCTACGAGCAGTACTTC.

This clonotype was seen many times. The rearrangement uses TRBV14 and TRBJ2-3; 10 nucleotides line up with TRBD2. The CDR3 sequence is 15 residues long. J gave up 6 bases and V 3 bases, and 6 bases lay outside the gene matches. From germline, CDR1 is SGHDN and CDR2 FVKESK. The CDR3 is CASSHQRGGHDTQYF. Written as DNA, the CDR3 is TGTGCCAGCAGCCATCAGCGGGGGGGCCACGATACGCAGTATTTT.

The chain employs TRBV6-2 or TRBV6-3 and TRBJ1-1; weak D call: TRBD1 (6 bases). With 6 bases removed from V and 11 bases from J, the gap between germline ends came to 28 bases. CDR1 and CDR2 from the germline V gene are MNHEY and SVGEGT. This CDR3 has 16 residues. CDR3 coding DNA: TGTGCCAGCAGCTACGGACAGATCCCGACGATACCGCGGGCTTTCTTT. Its translation: CASSYGQIPTIPRAFF.

This clonotype has just a few counts. The genes are TRBV30 and TRBJ1-6; possible D gene TRBD1, 6 bases. The V gene's germline CDR1 is GTSNPN and CDR2 SVGIG (reference sequence). The CDR3 runs to 14 residues. Trimming took 0 bases from V and 5 from J, leaving 8 bases between them. The CDR3 sequence: CAWSVAGDNSPLHF. The CDR3 DNA sequence: TGTGCCTGGAGTGTCGCAGGGGATAATTCACCCCTCCACTTT. Full variable domain (outside the CDR3, taken from reference TRBV30 and TRBJ1-6): SQTIHQWPATLVQPVGSPLSLECTVEGTSNPNLYWYRQAAGRGLQLLFYSVGIGQISSEVPQNLSASRPQDRQFILSSKKLLLSDSGFYLCAWSVAGDNSPLHFGNGTRLTVT.

This clonotype was detected ten times or more. J is TRBJ2-6 and V is TRBV28; tentative D call: TRBD2 (5 bases). Trimming cost V 5 bases and J 2 bases, with 19 bases left between them. From germline, CDR1 is MDHEN and CDR2 SYDVKM. The CDR3 is 18 residues long. CDR3 in DNA: TGTGCCAGCAGTCTACGCTTTGTTGCCGGGGCTGGGGCCAACGTCCTGACTTTC. It yields the protein CASSLRFVAGAGANVLTF.